This TCR beta chain was identified in a study of control samples from healthy donors and cancer patients. Germline lookup yields CDR1 MDHEN and CDR2 SYDVKM. The CDR3 contains 14 residues. The germline V and J ends were trimmed by 3 bases and 4 bases, with 12 bases remaining between them. The protocol was immunoSEQ multiplex PCR, while the TCRdb copy is restricted to in-frame clones and leaves out a portion. The sample includes under 200,000 clones, 91% of them seen just once. V gene TRBV28 combines with J gene TRBJ2-5, with a tentative D call TRBD2 (6 bases). This receptor was taken from a woman in her twenties or thirties in good health. The sample taken for sequencing was blood. CDR3 nucleotides: TGTGCCAGCAGTTTGGTCGGGGGTAGAGAGACCCAGTACTTC. Its protein product is CASSLVGGRETQYF.